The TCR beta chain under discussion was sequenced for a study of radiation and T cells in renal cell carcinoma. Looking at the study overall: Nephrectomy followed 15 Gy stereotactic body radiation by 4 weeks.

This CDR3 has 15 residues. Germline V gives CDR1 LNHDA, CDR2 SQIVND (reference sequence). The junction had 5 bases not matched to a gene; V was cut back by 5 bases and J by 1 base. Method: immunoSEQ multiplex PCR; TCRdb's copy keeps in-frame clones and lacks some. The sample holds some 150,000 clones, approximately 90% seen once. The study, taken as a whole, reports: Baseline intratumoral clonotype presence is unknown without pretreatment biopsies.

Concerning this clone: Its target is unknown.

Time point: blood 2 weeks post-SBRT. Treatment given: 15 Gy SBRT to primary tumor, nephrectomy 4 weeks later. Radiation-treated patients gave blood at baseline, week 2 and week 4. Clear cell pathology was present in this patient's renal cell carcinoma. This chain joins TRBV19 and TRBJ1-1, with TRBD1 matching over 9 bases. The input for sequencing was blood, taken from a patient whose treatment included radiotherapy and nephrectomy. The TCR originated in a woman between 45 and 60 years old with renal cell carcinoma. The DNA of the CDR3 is TGTGCCAGTAGTGTGGACAGGGGTCCGAACACTGAAGCTTTCTTT. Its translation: CASSVDRGPNTEAFF.